What follows are 25 T cell receptor beta chains derived from one specimen sequenced in a study of PD-1 blockade in classical Hodgkin lymphoma. Sequencing used immunoSEQ multiplex PCR; TCRdb keeps in-frame clones, though not all of them. The table has approximately 29,000 clones, around 80% seen once; the top ten hold around 16%. Stated time point: cycle 4 day 1 (C4D1), after 6 weeks of nivolumab. Every patient had relapsed following autologous stem cell transplantation, and cohorts differed in brentuximab vedotin exposure. The sample here was peripheral blood mononuclear cells (PBMCs), taken before the fourth cycle of nivolumab. These receptors were taken from a human donor with classical Hodgkin lymphoma.

The V gene is TRBV7-2, the J gene TRBJ2-1, with 14 bases identical to TRBD2. CDR3 length equals 17 residues. V shed 5 bases, J shed 6 bases, and the junction held 9 bases outside the gene matches. CDR1 is SGHTA and CDR2 is FQGNSA in the germline V gene. CDR3 loop: CASSKATSGRAINEQFF. The CDR3 DNA reads TGTGCCAGCAGCAAAGCGACTAGCGGGAGGGCCATCAATGAGCAGTTCTTC.

This clone came up a few times. It is unclear where the CDR3 begins or ends on the DNA, so no DNA is shown, and the CDR3 is as TCRdb lists it. The chain combines TRBV6-6 with TRBJ2-5; the DNA was not used to check the table's D call, TRBD1. The V gene's germline CDR1 is MNHNY and CDR2 SVGAGI (reference sequence). With termini counted, the CDR3 has 16 amino acids. The CDR3 sequence: CASSTSTGAVAETQYF.

V gene TRBV5-1 combines with J gene TRBJ2-7; 7 nucleotides agree with TRBD2. V lost 5 bases and J lost 0; bases outside the gene matches: 5. Germline V gene sequence: CDR1 SGHRS, CDR2 YFSETQ. This CDR3 contains 14 residues. The CDR3 spells CASRWGGSSYEQYF. The CDR3 region has the DNA TGCGCCAGCAGGTGGGGGGGTAGCTCCTACGAGCAGTACTTC. Using reference TRBV5-1 and TRBJ2-7 for the parts outside the CDR3, the full variable domain is KAGVTQTPRYLIKTRGQQVTLSCSPISGHRSVSWYQQTPGQGLQFLFEYFSETQRNKGNFPGRFSGRQFSNSRSEMNVSTLELGDSALYLCASRWGGSSYEQYFGPGTRLTVT.

The chain carries TRBV9 and TRBJ1-4; D ambiguous. V lost 2 bases and J 2 bases, leaving 4 bases between the germline ends. The CDR3 consists of 13 residues. Germline V gene lookup returns CDR1 SGDLS and CDR2 YYNGEE. The CDR3 DNA reads as TGTGCCAGCAGCGTCGGGACTAATGAAAAACTGTTTTTT. It yields the protein CASSVGTNEKLFF.

V usage is TRBV30 and J usage is TRBJ1-2; D is unclear. The V end lost 3 bases, the J end lost 6 bases, and 14 bases lay between the germline ends. In germline, CDR1 is GTSNPN, CDR2 SVGIG (reference sequence). The CDR3 is 13 residues long. CDR3 coding DNA: TGTGCCTGGAGGGGTATAAGCGGCCATGGCTACACCTTC. Encoded protein: CAWRGISGHGYTF.

The chain employs TRBV6-5 and TRBJ2-3; 8 nucleotides line up with TRBD2. Trimming cost V 4 bases and J 0 bases; bases outside gene matches: 6. Germline CDR1 is MNHEY and CDR2 is SVGAGI. The CDR3 totals 16 residues. The CDR3 loop is CASSFTSGASTDTQYF. The CDR3 coding sequence is TGTGCCAGCAGTTTCACTAGCGGAGCTAGCACAGATACGCAGTATTTT.

The count of this clone is one. The chain is built from TRBV19 and TRBJ1-5; D not resolved. Per the germline V gene, CDR1 is LNHDA and CDR2 is SQIVND (reference sequence). Trimming stripped 2 bases from V and 0 bases from J, with 8 bases between. This CDR3 spans 15 amino acids. The CDR3 sequence is CASSIRSGSNQPQHF. CDR3 nucleotide sequence: TGTGCCAGTAGTATACGGTCCGGTAGCAATCAGCCCCAGCATTTT.

This chain connects TRBV14 to TRBJ2-7; TRBD1 matches at 8 bases. Per germline, CDR1 SGHDN and CDR2 FVKESK. The CDR3 extends over 18 amino acids. V trimming: 2 bases; J trimming: 0 bases; junction bases outside the gene matches: 12. The CDR3 loop is CASSQIGFRDRSSYEQYF. CDR3 DNA sequence: TGTGCCAGCAGCCAAATAGGATTCCGGGACAGGAGCTCCTACGAGCAGTACTTC.

The CDR3: CAWSLGGETQYF. CDR3 in DNA: TGTGCCTGGAGCCTCGGGGGAGAGACCCAGTACTTC. The J gene is TRBJ2-5, the V gene TRBV30; a weak D match, TRBD2 (6 bases). V gave up 3 bases and J gave up 4 bases, with 9 bases separating them. The CDR3 covers 12 residues. Germline lookup yields CDR1 GTSNPN and CDR2 SVGIG (reference sequence).

The gene calls are TRBV11-1 and TRBJ2-1, with D hard to call. There are 11 residues in the CDR3. V was pared by 5 bases and J by 3 bases, with 2 bases between. Germline CDR1 is SGHAT and CDR2 is FQDESV (reference sequence). Written as DNA, the CDR3 is TGTGCCAGCAGCCACTACAATGAGCAGTTCTTC. It specifies CASSHYNEQFF.

In this sample, this clone turned up a few times. The CDR3 region has the DNA TGTGCCAGCAGCTTGGAAAGGGTACTGAACACTGAAGCTTTCTTT. It yields the protein CASSLERVLNTEAFF. The chain uses TRBV7-9 and TRBJ1-1; D unresolved. The germline V gene encodes CDR1 SEHNR and CDR2 FQNEAQ (reference sequence). The CDR3 has 15 amino acids. With 3 bases removed from V and 0 bases from J, the gap between germline ends came to 11 bases.

Details on this clone: No DNA is shown, since the ends of the CDR3 on it are uncertain; the CDR3 is the one TCRdb lists. V gene TRBV2 combines with J gene TRBJ2-5. Germline V gene sequence: CDR1 SNHLY, CDR2 FYNNEI. Both ends counted, the CDR3 spans 14 residues. The CDR3 protein is CASSVGGGATPRYF.

The genes are TRBV6-6 and TRBJ1-1, with 7 positions matching TRBD1. This CDR3 has 14 amino acids. The germline CDR1 and CDR2 sequences are MNHNY and SVGAGI (reference sequence). The junction had 9 bases not matched to a gene; V was cut back by 5 bases and J by 6 bases. CDR3 in DNA: TGTGCCAGCAGTCGACAGGGCATCAGTGCTGAAGCTTTCTTT. Translation gives CASSRQGISAEAFF.

The chain employs TRBV7-9 and TRBJ1-4; 8 bases line up with TRBD1. Germline assignment: CDR1 SEHNR and CDR2 FQNEAQ (reference sequence). V dropped 2 bases and J dropped 2; count of bases not matched to a gene: 7. This CDR3 has 17 residues. CDR3 coding DNA: TGTGCCAGCAGCTTAACGCAGGGGGCGATCACTAATGAAAAACTGTTTTTT. Protein: CASSLTQGAITNEKLFF.

CDR3 residues: CASSLPGGYTEAFF. CDR3 coding DNA: TGTGCCAGCAGTTTGCCAGGGGGATACACTGAAGCTTTCTTT. The V and J genes are TRBV28 and TRBJ1-1, with TRBD1 identical over 7 bases. CDR1 is MDHEN, CDR2 SYDVKM, per germline. The CDR3 contains 14 residues. J was trimmed by 3 bases and V by 3 bases; bases with no gene match: 4.

The chain joins TRBV28 to TRBJ2-7, with 8 bases matching TRBD2. The germline V gene has CDR1 MDHEN and CDR2 SYDVKM. The CDR3 has 16 amino acids. Losses at the gene ends were 0 bases for V and 4 bases for J; bases not matched to a gene: 8. The CDR3 DNA sequence: TGTGCCAGCAGTTTATGGGGACTAGGGAGACCTTACGAGCAGTACTTC. It encodes CASSLWGLGRPYEQYF.

Details on this clone: A clone one base away is much larger, so this may be a read error. The chain employs TRBV28 and TRBJ1-3; possible D gene TRBD1, 6 bases. CDR3 length equals 14 residues. Germline-derived CDR1 and CDR2 are MDHEN and SYDVKM. CDR3 region: CAGSLGTLGNTIYF. Here the CDR3 DNA reads TGTGCCGGCAGCCTCGGGACATTAGGAAACACCATATATTTT.

The rearrangement joins TRBV6-1 to TRBJ1-5; 9 bases match TRBD1. The CDR3 consists of 17 residues. V lost 3 bases, J lost 4 bases, and 10 bases stayed unmatched. Germline CDR1 MNHNS, CDR2 SASEGT. CDR3 sequence reads: CASSDPGQGLGNQPQHF. CDR3 nucleotides: TGTGCCAGCAGTGATCCTGGACAGGGGTTGGGGAATCAGCCCCAGCATTTT.

The genes are TRBV2 and TRBJ1-2; unclear D gene. V gave up 1 base and J gave up 3 bases, with 9 bases separating them. CDR3 size: 14 residues. The germline gives CDR1 SNHLY, CDR2 FYNNEI. The CDR3 DNA reads TGTGCCAGCAGTGAAGGATCGGCCCACTATGGCTACACCTTC. It translates to CASSEGSAHYGYTF. The entire variable domain, with the rest obtained from reference TRBV2 and TRBJ1-2, is as follows: EPEVTQTPSHQVTQMGQEVILRCVPISNHLYFYWYRQILGQKVEFLVSFYNNEISEKSEIFDDQFSVERPDGSNFTLKIRSTKLEDSAMYFCASSEGSAHYGYTFGSGTRLTVV.

The chain uses TRBV6-1 and TRBJ2-1, with 10 nucleotides matching TRBD2. V was pared by 4 bases and J by 4 bases, with 7 bases of the junction left unmatched. CDR3 length: 16 residues. Germline V CDR1 and CDR2: MNHNS, SASEGT. The CDR3: CASSARTSGTYNEQFF. CDR3 in DNA: TGTGCCAGCAGTGCCCGGACTAGCGGAACTTACAATGAGCAGTTCTTC.

The chain has TRBV7-6 and TRBJ2-3, with 12 positions matching TRBD2. Germline CDR1 reads SGHVS; CDR2 reads FNYEAQ. Trimming at V came to 5 bases and at J to 2 bases, leaving 8 bases not matched to a gene. CDR3 length: 17 residues. CDR3 loop: CASSPRTSGTATDTQYF. The CDR3 DNA sequence: TGTGCCAGCAGCCCTCGGACTAGCGGGACCGCCACAGATACGCAGTATTTT.

The chain uses TRBV11-2 and TRBJ2-7, with a weak D call TRBD2 (6 bases). Looked up from germline, CDR1 is SGHAT and CDR2 is FQNNGV. The CDR3 runs 14 residues. Trimming removed 0 bases at V and 5 bases at J, with 11 bases between. Here the CDR3 DNA reads TGTGCCAGCAGCTTAGAACTAGCTAGGGACGAGCAGTACTTC. Protein: CASSLELARDEQYF.

The chain employs TRBV18 and TRBJ2-5, with 9 positions matching TRBD1. The CDR3 sequence is 14 residues long. Germline CDR1 is KGHSH and CDR2 is LQKENI. The V gene end was trimmed by 3 bases and the J gene end by 4 bases; junction bases not matched to a gene: 3. The CDR3 DNA sequence: TGTGCCAGCTCACCCGGGACAGGGATAGAGACCCAGTACTTC. Encoded protein: CASSPGTGIETQYF.

The chain recombines TRBV18 with TRBJ2-5, with D maybe TRBD1 (6 bases). V shed 5 bases and J shed 3 bases, with 13 bases lying between them. This CDR3 contains 14 residues. Germline V gene lookup returns CDR1 KGHSH and CDR2 LQKENI. CDR3 amino acids: CASSSGQREETQYF. DNA for the CDR3: TGTGCCAGCTCATCAGGACAGAGGGAAGAGACCCAGTACTTC.

The chain combines TRBV29-1 with TRBJ2-7; 9 bases agree with TRBD2. Germline V gene lookup returns CDR1 SQVTM and CDR2 ANQGSEA. The J segment lost 4 bases and the V segment lost 4 bases, leaving 5 bases of the junction unmatched. The length of the CDR3 is 13 residues. In DNA form, the CDR3 reads TGCAGCGTTGCTCTAGCGGGAAGGTACGAGCAGTACTTC. It encodes CSVALAGRYEQYF.